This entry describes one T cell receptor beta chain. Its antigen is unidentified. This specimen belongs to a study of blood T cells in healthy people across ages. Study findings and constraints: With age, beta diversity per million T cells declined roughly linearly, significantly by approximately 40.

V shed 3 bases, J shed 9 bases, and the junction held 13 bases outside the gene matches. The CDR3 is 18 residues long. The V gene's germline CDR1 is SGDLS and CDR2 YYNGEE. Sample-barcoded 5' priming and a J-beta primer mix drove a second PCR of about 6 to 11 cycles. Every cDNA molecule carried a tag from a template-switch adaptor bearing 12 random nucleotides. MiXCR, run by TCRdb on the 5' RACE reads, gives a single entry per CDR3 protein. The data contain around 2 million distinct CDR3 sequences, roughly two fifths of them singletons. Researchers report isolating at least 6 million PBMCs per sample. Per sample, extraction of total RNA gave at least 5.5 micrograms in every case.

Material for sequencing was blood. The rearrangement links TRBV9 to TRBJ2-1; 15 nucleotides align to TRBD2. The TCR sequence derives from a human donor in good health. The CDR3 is CASSEPGLAGGLYGEQFF. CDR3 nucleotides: TGTGCCAGCAGCGAGCCGGGACTAGCGGGGGGCCTCTATGGTGAGCAGTTCTTC.